This T cell receptor (beta chain) was documented in a study of CD8 T cells in Susac syndrome. The CDR3 consists of 13 residues. With 0 bases removed from V and 5 bases from J, the gap between germline ends came to 8 bases. Germline-derived CDR1 and CDR2 are SGHDN and FVKESK. An input of roughly 0.45 to 1 ug of RNA was subjected to reverse transcription using random hexamers. One entry per CDR3 protein results from TCRdb running MiXCR on the immunoSEQ multiplex PCR reads. The table has around 200,000 distinct CDR3 sequences, 85% to 95% seen once; the top ten hold about 0.1%. Sequenced sample: CD4+ T cells from PBMCs. This chain links TRBV14 with TRBJ2-7; unclear D gene. This receptor was obtained from a human donor in good health. Written as DNA, the CDR3 is TGTGCCAGCAGCCAAGACCCCCCCGACGAGCAGTACTTC. Residues: CASSQDPPDEQYF.